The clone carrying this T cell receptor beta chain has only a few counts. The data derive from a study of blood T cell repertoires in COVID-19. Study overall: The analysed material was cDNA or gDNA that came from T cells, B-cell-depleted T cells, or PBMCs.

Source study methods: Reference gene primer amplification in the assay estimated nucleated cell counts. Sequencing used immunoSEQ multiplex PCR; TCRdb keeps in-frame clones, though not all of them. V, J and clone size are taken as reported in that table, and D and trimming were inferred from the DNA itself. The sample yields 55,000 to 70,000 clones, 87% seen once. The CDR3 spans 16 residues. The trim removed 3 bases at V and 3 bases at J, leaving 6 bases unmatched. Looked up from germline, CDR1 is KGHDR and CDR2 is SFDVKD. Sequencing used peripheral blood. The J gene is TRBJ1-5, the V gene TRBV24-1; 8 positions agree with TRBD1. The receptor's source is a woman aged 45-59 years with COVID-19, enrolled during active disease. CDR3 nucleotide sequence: TGTGCCACCAGTGATCCGGCGACAGGGGACAATCAGCCCCAGCATTTT. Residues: CATSDPATGDNQPQHF.